This passage covers 28 T cell receptor beta chains from one sample sequenced in a study of PD-1 blockade in mismatch repair-deficient tumors. Sequenced by immunoSEQ multiplex PCR; TCRdb stores in-frame clones only, minus some. Altogether around 50,000 clones are present, 77% being singletons, with the ten largest covering approximately 3.5%. Sample: PBMCs, taken before pembrolizumab treatment. The receptors stem from an adult with mismatch repair-deficient cancer.

This sequence joins TRBV30 and TRBJ2-7, with D perhaps given as TRBD1 or TRBD2 (5 bases each). CDR1 is GTSNPN and CDR2 is SVGIG in the germline V gene (reference sequence). V was trimmed by 0 bases and J by 5 bases, leaving 11 bases between them. The CDR3 is made up of 13 amino acids. CDR3 sequence: CAWSVGRGDEQYF. The CDR3, as DNA: TGTGCCTGGAGTGTGGGACGTGGAGACGAGCAGTACTTC. The full variable domain, its missing parts supplied by reference TRBV30 and TRBJ2-7, is SQTIHQWPATLVQPVGSPLSLECTVEGTSNPNLYWYRQAAGRGLQLLFYSVGIGQISSEVPQNLSASRPQDRQFILSSKKLLLSDSGFYLCAWSVGRGDEQYFGPGTRLTVT.

V and J are TRBV5-6 and TRBJ2-4, with a possible D match to TRBD1 (6 bases). V shed 3 bases and J shed 9 bases, with 13 bases lying between them. From germline, CDR1 is SGHDT and CDR2 YYEEEE. The CDR3 spans 13 residues. The CDR3 is CASSSGDGGIQYF. Written as DNA, the CDR3 is TGTGCCAGCAGCTCAGGGGACGGAGGCATTCAGTACTTC.

The chain recombines TRBV21-1 with TRBJ2-7; the DNA was not compared with TRBD1, the D call given in the table. TRBV21-1 is shown as a pseudogene. The CDR3 consists of 15 residues. The CDR3 region is CASSSARDRRNEQYF. CDR3 DNA sequence: TGTGCCAGCAGCAGTGCCCGGGACAGGAGGAACGAGCAGTACTTC.

This chain connects TRBV4-2 to TRBJ2-3; 9 bases agree with TRBD2. The CDR3 totals 18 residues. With 4 bases clipped from V and 2 bases from J, the junction kept 13 bases outside the gene matches. Germline V gene data show CDR1 as LGHNA and CDR2 as YNFKEQ. CDR3 nucleotide sequence: TGTGCCAGCAGCCCTCAGGGGTCTAGCGGGATCCCCACAGATACGCAGTATTTT. Its protein is CASSPQGSSGIPTDTQYF.

This clone came up a few times. The CDR3 loop is CASSLAGPPGELFF. The CDR3 region has the DNA TGTGCCAGCAGCTTGGCAGGCCCTCCCGGGGAGCTGTTTTTT. The V call is TRBV5-4, the J call TRBJ2-2, with D unclear. The V end lost 0 bases, the J end lost 6 bases, and 9 bases lay between the germline ends. This CDR3 region has 14 residues. The germline CDR1 and CDR2 sequences are SGHNT and YYREEE (reference sequence).

This clone was counted once. The J gene is TRBJ2-2, the V gene TRBV14, with unresolved D. CDR3 size: 14 residues. Germline V gene sequence: CDR1 SGHDN, CDR2 FVKESK. V was cut by 4 bases and J by 6 bases, with 12 bases left in between. The CDR3: CASSLVARAGELFF. Here the CDR3 DNA reads TGTGCCAGCAGCCTGGTGGCCCGCGCCGGGGAGCTGTTTTTT.

The genes are TRBV5-1 and TRBJ2-3; unclear D gene. Germline V gene data show CDR1 as SGHRS and CDR2 as YFSETQ. V lost 4 bases and J lost 2, with 11 bases in between. This CDR3 has 14 amino acids. The CDR3 reads CASSPGRTTDTQYF. The DNA for the CDR3 is TGCGCCAGCAGCCCCGGACGGACCACAGATACGCAGTATTTT.

The chain joins TRBV19 to TRBJ2-2; the D is unclear. The CDR3 spans 12 residues. Trimming removed 6 bases from V and 5 bases from J, with 7 bases in between. Germline assignment: CDR1 LNHDA and CDR2 SQIVND (reference sequence). The CDR3: CASRRWTGELFF. The CDR3 coding sequence is TGTGCCAGTAGGAGGTGGACCGGGGAGCTGTTTTTT. Drawing the rest from reference TRBV19 and TRBJ2-2, the complete variable domain is DGGITQSPKYLFRKEGQNVTLSCEQNLNHDAMYWYRQDPGQGLRLIYYSQIVNDFQKGDIAEGYSVSREKKESFPLTVTSAQKNPTAFYLCASRRWTGELFFGEGSRLTVL.

The genes are TRBV19 and TRBJ1-4, with D possibly TRBD1 on 5 matching bases. V shed 4 bases and J shed 4 bases, with 7 bases lying between them. Germline V CDR1 and CDR2: LNHDA, SQIVND (reference sequence). CDR3 length equals 13 residues. The CDR3 sequence is CASSNRYNEKLFF. CDR3 DNA: TGTGCCAGTAGTAACAGGTATAATGAAAAACTGTTTTTT.

The chain has TRBV14 and TRBJ1-2; D remains unclear. Germline assignment: CDR1 SGHDN and CDR2 FVKESK. This CDR3 region has 14 residues. Trimming stripped 1 base from V and 6 bases from J, with 12 bases between. CDR3: CASSQVGLEHGYTF. The CDR3, as DNA: TGTGCCAGCAGCCAAGTAGGATTGGAGCATGGCTACACCTTC.

The genes are TRBV6-5 and TRBJ1-6; D remains unclear. CDR1 MNHEY and CDR2 SVGAGI come from the germline V gene. This CDR3 contains 15 residues. V was clipped by 1 base and J by 5 bases, with 9 bases between them. CDR3 DNA sequence: TGTGCCAGCAGTTACTTCGGGGAACATAATTCACCCCTCCACTTT. Protein: CASSYFGEHNSPLHF.

The rearrangement links TRBV18 to TRBJ2-2; D might be TRBD1 (6 bases). Between the trimmed V and J ends, which lost 5 bases and 0 bases, there was a span of 22 bases. This CDR3 comprises 19 residues. The germline V gene encodes CDR1 KGHSH and CDR2 LQKENI. CDR3 DNA sequence: TGTGCCAGCTCAACAAGACAGGAATGGACCAACCCGAACACCGGGGAGCTGTTTTTT. This codes for CASSTRQEWTNPNTGELFF.

The chain employs TRBV5-1 and TRBJ1-1, with D perhaps matching TRBD1 (5 bases). CDR1 is SGHRS and CDR2 is YFSETQ in the germline V gene. The CDR3 sequence is 15 residues long. The V end was cut by 3 bases, the J end by 3 bases, with 15 bases between. The CDR3 nucleotides are TGCGCCAGCAGCTCCCGGCCCCAAGGGGACACTGAAGCTTTCTTT. It codes for CASSSRPQGDTEAFF.

The rearrangement uses TRBV30 and TRBJ1-1; no reliable D call. Trimming shortened V by 0 bases and J by 7 bases, and 12 bases separated the two germline ends. The CDR3 has 13 residues. CDR1 and CDR2 from the germline V gene are GTSNPN and SVGIG (reference sequence). CDR3 amino acids: CAWSVRLDHEAFF. CDR3 coding DNA: TGTGCCTGGAGTGTAAGATTGGACCATGAAGCTTTCTTT.

The rearrangement links TRBV7-3 to TRBJ2-3; 7 bases align to TRBD2. This CDR3 comprises 15 residues. The J segment lost 5 bases and the V segment lost 1 base, leaving 6 bases of the junction unmatched. Germline V gives CDR1 SGHTA, CDR2 FQGTGA. The CDR3 is CASSLNGRRVDTQYF. For the CDR3, the DNA is TGTGCCAGCAGCTTAAACGGGAGGCGGGTAGATACGCAGTATTTT.

The rearrangement links TRBV29-1 to TRBJ2-1, with TRBD1 matching over 8 bases. The CDR3 has 13 residues. Unmatched junction bases numbered 7, after V lost 3 bases and J lost 9 bases. Germline values: CDR1 SQVTM, CDR2 ANQGSEA. CDR3 sequence: CSVEKSGGGEQFF. The DNA for the CDR3 is TGCAGCGTTGAGAAGTCAGGGGGCGGTGAGCAGTTCTTC.

The chain employs TRBV18 and TRBJ1-1, with 7 nucleotides matching TRBD1. V was pared by 6 bases and J by 1 base, with 5 bases of the junction left unmatched. The germline CDR1 and CDR2 sequences are KGHSH and LQKENI. This CDR3 contains 14 residues. The chain's CDR3 is CASSFGTANTEAFF. CDR3 nucleotide sequence: TGTGCCAGCTCCTTTGGGACAGCGAACACTGAAGCTTTCTTT.

As for this clone: Other nucleotide sequences from this sample produce the same CDR3. This chain joins TRBV9 and TRBJ2-1; the match to TRBD2 covers 13 bases. The germline gives CDR1 SGDLS, CDR2 YYNGEE. This CDR3 has 15 amino acids. Trimming cost V 1 base and J 7 bases; bases outside gene matches: 2. The CDR3 nucleotides are TGTGCCAGCAGCGTATGGACTAGCGGGAGTAATGAGCAGTTCTTC. It is translated as CASSVWTSGSNEQFF.

In its sample, this clone ranks as medium-sized (0.01 to 0.1%). The CDR3 region is CASSPYSGEGGNQPQHF. CDR3 DNA: TGTGCCAGCTCACCATATAGCGGGGAAGGGGGCAATCAGCCCCAGCATTTT. This chain connects TRBV18 to TRBJ1-5; a possible D gene is TRBD1 (5 bases). Germline V gene data show CDR1 as KGHSH and CDR2 as LQKENI. V lost 2 bases and J 2 bases, leaving 16 bases between the germline ends. The CDR3 has 17 residues.

This clone has a handful of counts. This chain links TRBV18 with TRBJ1-5; D not certain. The V gene lost 3 bases and the J gene lost 2 bases, with 11 bases spanning the gap. The CDR3 sequence is 15 residues long. CDR1 is KGHSH and CDR2 is LQKENI in the germline V gene. CDR3 coding DNA: TGTGCCAGCTCACCGGGTAGGGTTGGCAATCAGCCCCAGCATTTT. This translates into CASSPGRVGNQPQHF.

The chain uses TRBV28 and TRBJ2-3; tentative D call: TRBD2 (5 bases). Germline CDR1 and CDR2: MDHEN and SYDVKM. V lost 1 base to trimming and J lost 6 bases, with 17 bases between them. The CDR3 has 16 residues. CDR3 in DNA: TGTGCCAGCAGTTTATTGGAGGTAAATGAGTCTGATACGCAGTATTTT. Encoded protein: CASSLLEVNESDTQYF.

This chain joins TRBV4-2 and TRBJ1-1; D not resolved. Germline CDR1 reads LGHNA; CDR2 reads YNFKEQ. The CDR3 has 14 residues. Trimming shortened V by 4 bases and J by 1 base, and 10 bases separated the two germline ends. CDR3 bases: TGTGCCAGCAGCCGAGATTCCAAGAACACTGAAGCTTTCTTT. It codes for CASSRDSKNTEAFF.

This chain connects TRBV7-3 to TRBJ2-5; D is possibly TRBD1 (6 bases). Germline CDR1 reads SGHTA; CDR2 reads FQGTGA. Trimming stripped 4 bases from V and 3 bases from J, with 9 bases between. The CDR3 runs to 13 residues. The CDR3 loop is CASSSGQKETQYF. In DNA, the CDR3 is TGTGCCAGCAGCTCCGGACAGAAAGAGACCCAGTACTTC. Full variable domain (remainder filled in from reference TRBV7-3 and TRBJ2-5): GAGVSQTPSNKVTEKGKYVELRCDPISGHTALYWYRQSLGQGPEFLIYFQGTGAADDSGLPNDRFFAVRPEGSVSTLKIQRTERGDSAVYLCASSSGQKETQYFGPGTRLLVL.

The V gene is TRBV6-1, the J gene TRBJ2-1; D is uncertain. The CDR3 covers 15 residues. The V gene lost 2 bases and the J gene lost 0 bases, with 8 bases spanning the gap. The germline V gene has CDR1 MNHNS and CDR2 SASEGT. CDR3 DNA sequence: TGTGCCAGCAGTGAATACTCGACCTCCTACAATGAGCAGTTCTTC. Protein sequence: CASSEYSTSYNEQFF.

The chain is built from TRBV7-3 and TRBJ2-1; 13 bases align to TRBD2. CDR1 is SGHTA, CDR2 FQGTGA, per germline. The CDR3 length is 20 residues. J lost 0 bases, V lost 4 bases, and 12 bases had no gene match. This CDR3 reads CASSSLGTSGNPSSYNEQFF. In DNA, the CDR3 is TGTGCCAGCAGCTCCCTGGGGACTAGCGGGAACCCTAGCTCCTACAATGAGCAGTTCTTC.

J is TRBJ2-7 and V is TRBV7-8; 8 bases are shared with TRBD1. The CDR3 sequence is 15 residues long. Germline CDR1 is SGHVS and CDR2 is FQNEAQ. Trimming cost V 0 bases and J 7 bases; bases outside gene matches: 8. CDR3 nucleotides: TGTGCCAGCAGCTTAGCAAACAGGGGGATCCCGGAGCAGTACTTC. This gives the protein CASSLANRGIPEQYF.

This chain links TRBV27 with TRBJ2-1, with 7 bases fitting TRBD1. V gave up 5 bases and J gave up 5 bases; unmatched junction bases: 6. This CDR3 has 14 amino acids. Germline values: CDR1 MNHEY, CDR2 SMNVEV (reference sequence). The CDR3, as DNA: TGTGCCAGCAGTCCGCGGACAGGCCACAATGAGCAGTTCTTC. Residues: CASSPRTGHNEQFF.

This chain joins TRBV4-1 and TRBJ1-1; unclear D gene. Trimming shortened V by 1 base and J by 3 bases, and 12 bases separated the two germline ends. Germline assignment: CDR1 MGHRA and CDR2 YSYEKL. The CDR3 runs 15 residues. CDR3 in amino acids: CASSQGDQFDTEAFF. CDR3 sequence (DNA): TGCGCCAGCAGCCAAGGAGATCAGTTTGACACTGAAGCTTTCTTT.